Detailed here is one TCR beta chain. This record comes from a study of cytomegalovirus exposure and HLA in healthy donors. PCR amplification relied on 60 Vbeta primers (plus 13 Jbeta primers). As processed by the authors: In a later analysis, some 80 million unique TCR beta chains included roughly 11 million shared by two or more donors. Profiled with immunoSEQ multiplex PCR; TCRdb holds only in-frame clones, not every one. V and J calls plus clone size are reproduced from that table; the DNA served to infer D and trimming. The sample includes 150,000 to 200,000 clones, 80% of them seen just once. The clonotype originates from a young woman in good health and CMV-seronegative. The sample was PBMCs.

The CDR3 region is CASSQRTGGRGGYSNQPQHF. CDR3 in DNA: TGTGCCAGCAGTCAGCGGACAGGGGGAAGGGGGGGGTATAGCAATCAGCCCCAGCATTTT. V usage is TRBV27 and J usage is TRBJ1-5; TRBD1 matches at 10 bases. Losses at the gene ends were 5 bases for V and 0 bases for J; bases not matched to a gene: 16. This CDR3 is built from 20 residues. CDR1 and CDR2 from the germline V gene are MNHEY and SMNVEV (reference sequence).